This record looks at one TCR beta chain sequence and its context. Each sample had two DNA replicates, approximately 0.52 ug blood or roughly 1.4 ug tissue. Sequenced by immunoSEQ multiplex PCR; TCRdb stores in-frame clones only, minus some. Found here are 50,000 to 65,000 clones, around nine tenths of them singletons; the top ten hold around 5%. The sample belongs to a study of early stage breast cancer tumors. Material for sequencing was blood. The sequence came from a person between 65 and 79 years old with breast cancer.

The CDR3 loop is CASSTGSDRGGYTF. In DNA form, the CDR3 reads TGTGCCAGCAGCACAGGTTCGGACAGGGGGGGCTACACCTTC. J is TRBJ1-2 and V is TRBV21-1; TRBD1 is taken as the D call from the table, unchecked against the DNA. TRBV21-1 is tagged as a pseudogene. CDR3 length: 14 amino acids.